Listed below are T cell receptor beta chains from one sample, sequenced in a study of blood T cells in healthy people across ages. TCRdb processed the 5' RACE reads anew with MiXCR; each CDR3 protein has one entry. The sample includes 1.5 million to 2 million distinct CDR3 sequences, under 30% of them seen just once. Sequencing used blood. These TCRs come from a woman in her 30s in good health. CDR3s include the opening cysteine and the closing phenylalanine or tryptophan. A D gene is named only where the DNA matches it firmly. A row's size may be missing; if present it is once, few, many or a size class.

D	size	V	length	J	DNA	CDR3
.	few	TRBV10-1	14	TRBJ2-1	TGCGCCAGCAGTGCTCGAAATGTGTACAATGAGCAGTTCTTC	CASSARNVYNEQFF
TRBD2	many	TRBV12-5	14	TRBJ2-7	TGTGCTAGTGGGGTGGGTAGCGGGAGCAACGAGCAGTACTTC	CASGVGSGSNEQYF
.	.	TRBV27	15	TRBJ2-3	TGTGCCAGCAGTTTCCGCTACGGGCGGGCAGATACGCAGTATTTT	CASSFRYGRADTQYF
TRBD1	many	TRBV12-3/TRBV12-4	12	TRBJ1-2	TGTGCCAGCAGTTTCAACAGGGGAGCCTACACCTTC	CASSFNRGAYTF
.	.	TRBV20-1	16	TRBJ2-5	TGCAGTGCTAGACCCCTACTAAGGAGGGGCGGAGGGACCCAGTACTTC	CSARPLLRRGGGTQYF
.	few	TRBV5-1	16	TRBJ2-1	TGCGCCAGCAGCCTCCCCACGGGGACGACCTACAATGAGCAGTTCTTC	CASSLPTGTTYNEQFF
.	once	TRBV20-1	14	TRBJ2-7	TGCAGTGCTAGCCCAGGGTGGCTTTTCTACGAGCAGTACTTC	CSASPGWLFYEQYF
TRBD1	few	TRBV4-2	17	TRBJ2-7	TGTGCCAGCAGTCCCCTCTCGCCGGAACAGGGGGCATTCGAGCAGTACTTC	CASSPLSPEQGAFEQYF
TRBD2	.	TRBV6-5	15	TRBJ2-3	TGTGCCGGCAGTCGCCCCAGCGGGGGCACAGATACGCAGTATTTT	CAGSRPSGGTDTQYF
.	few	TRBV5-1	14	TRBJ2-3	TGCGCCATTCAAGGGTCTGGGTCCACAGATACGCAGTATTTT	CAIQGSGSTDTQYF
TRBD2	many	TRBV9	15	TRBJ2-7	TGTGCCAGCAGCGCCCAACTAGCGGGGGTCTCCGAGCAGTACTTC	CASSAQLAGVSEQYF
.	many	TRBV6-5	11	TRBJ2-7	TGTGCCAGCAGGCTAGCGAACGAGCAGTACTTC	CASRLANEQYF
TRBD2	.	TRBV7-9	16	TRBJ2-1	TGTGCCAGCAGCTTAGGGGGCGGGAGAGTCTACAATGAGCAGTTCTTC	CASSLGGGRVYNEQFF
TRBD1	.	TRBV20-1	12	TRBJ2-5	TGCGGGACGGGACAGGCACAAGAGACCCAGTACTTC	CGTGQAQETQYF
.	.	TRBV5-1	16	TRBJ2-5	TGCGCCAGCAGCCGGTCGTCCTCAGGGGTGAGGCAGACCCAGTACTTC	CASSRSSSGVRQTQYF